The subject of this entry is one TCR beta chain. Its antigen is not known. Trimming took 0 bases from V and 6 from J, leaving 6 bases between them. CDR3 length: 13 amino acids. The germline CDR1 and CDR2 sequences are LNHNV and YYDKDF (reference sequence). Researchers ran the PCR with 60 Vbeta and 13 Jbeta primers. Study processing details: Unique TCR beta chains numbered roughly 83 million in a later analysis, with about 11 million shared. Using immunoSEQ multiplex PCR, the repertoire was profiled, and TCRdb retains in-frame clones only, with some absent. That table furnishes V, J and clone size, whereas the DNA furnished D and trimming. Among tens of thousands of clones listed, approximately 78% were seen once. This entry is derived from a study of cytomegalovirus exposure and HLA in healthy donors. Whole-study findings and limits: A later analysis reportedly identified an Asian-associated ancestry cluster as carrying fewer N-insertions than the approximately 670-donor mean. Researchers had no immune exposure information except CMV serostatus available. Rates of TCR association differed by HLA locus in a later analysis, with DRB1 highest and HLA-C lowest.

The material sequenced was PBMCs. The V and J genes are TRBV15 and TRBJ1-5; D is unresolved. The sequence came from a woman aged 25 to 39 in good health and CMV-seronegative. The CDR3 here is CATSRDPGQPQHF. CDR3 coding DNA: TGTGCCACCAGCAGAGATCCCGGTCAGCCCCAGCATTTT. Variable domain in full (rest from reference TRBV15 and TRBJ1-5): DAMVIQNPRYQVTQFGKPVTLSCSQTLNHNVMYWYQQKSSQAPKLLFHYYDKDFNNEADTPDNFQSRRPNTSFCFLDIRSPGLGDTAMYLCATSRDPGQPQHFGDGTRLSIL.